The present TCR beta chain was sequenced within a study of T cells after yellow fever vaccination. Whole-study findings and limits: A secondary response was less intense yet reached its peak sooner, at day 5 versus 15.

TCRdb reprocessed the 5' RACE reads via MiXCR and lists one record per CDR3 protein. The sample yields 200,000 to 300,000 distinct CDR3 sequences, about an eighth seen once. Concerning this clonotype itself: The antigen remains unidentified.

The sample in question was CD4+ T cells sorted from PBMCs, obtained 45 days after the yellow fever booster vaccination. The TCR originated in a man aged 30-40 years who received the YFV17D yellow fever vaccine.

CDR3 in DNA: TGCAGTGCTAGAGATCCTAGCGGGAGCTCCTACGAGCAGTACTTC. It yields the protein CSARDPSGSSYEQYF. J is TRBJ2-7 and V is TRBV20-1, with 10 positions matching TRBD2. The germline V gene encodes CDR1 DFQATT and CDR2 SNEGSKA (reference sequence). V shed 0 bases and J 0 bases; nucleotides not matched to a gene: 2. CDR3 length equals 15 residues.